The sequence of this T cell receptor beta chain was determined in a study of CD4 T cell repertoires and nickel (dated by TCRdb to the early 2020s). The library came from RT-PCR. Data came from an Illumina MiSeq. TCRdb ran its own pipeline on the public reads, namely fastp trimming at Q25 and MiXCR clone calling, and kept in-frame beta chains. Rows with one shared CDR3 protein collapse into an entry with the most common genes and DNA. The sample has several hundred distinct CDR3 sequences on record, 57% of them singletons. Of the sample, roughly 23% falls within the top ten clones. The CDR3 runs 14 amino acids, cysteine and phenylalanine included. The CDR3 DNA has 42 bases and is translated from base 1. The CDR1 and CDR2 encoded by the germline V gene are SGDLS and YYNGEE. V and J are truncated by 7 bases and 3 bases respectively, leaving an intervening sequence of 14 bases. About this clonotype: The target of this receptor is not known. There are no base qualities to consult, and no much larger clone falls within one base.

The source material was CD4+ T cells from blood, not recorded whether cultured. The clonotype comes from a human donor in a nickel allergy study, with or without nickel allergy (not recorded which). It is not recorded whether this sample comes from one donor or several. The V gene is TRBV9 and the J gene is TRBJ1-3; the D gene cannot be named for sure. The encoded CDR3 is CASSESIHGNTIYF. In nucleotide form, the sequence is TGTGCCAGCTCCGAGAGCATTCATGGAAACACCATATATTTT.